This passage covers 5 T cell receptor beta chains from one sample sequenced in a study of identical twins. One entry per CDR3 protein results from TCRdb running MiXCR on the 5' RACE reads. The top ten clones hold about 0.25% of a sample with roughly 1,500,000 distinct CDR3 sequences, about 32% of them seen once. The sequenced sample consisted of cord blood. The receptor set was obtained from a newborn girl in good health.

The chain uses TRBV11-2 and TRBJ1-1; D is undetermined. CDR1 is SGHAT, CDR2 FQNNGV, per germline. The CDR3 is 16 residues long. Trimming left V 1 base short and J 1 base short, with 13 bases between. CDR3 sequence: CASSLGYSSRNTEAFF. As DNA, the CDR3 is TGTGCCAGCAGCTTAGGGTACAGCTCCAGGAACACTGAAGCTTTCTTT.

In its sample, this clonotype was seen a few times. V is TRBV5-5 and J is TRBJ2-5, with D unresolved. Germline V gene lookup returns CDR1 SGHKS and CDR2 YYEKEE (reference sequence). Trimming shortened V by 3 bases and J by 2 bases, and 11 bases separated the two germline ends. CDR3 length: 14 amino acids. In DNA form, the CDR3 reads TGTGCCAGCAGCTCGGCCCCGCCTCAAGAGACCCAGTACTTC. Protein: CASSSAPPQETQYF.

The sample holds a few counts of this clonotype. V gene TRBV28 combines with J gene TRBJ2-2; 8 bases are shared with TRBD2. CDR3 length: 17 amino acids. The junction had 8 bases not matched to a gene; V was cut back by 5 bases and J by 0 bases. Germline V gene data show CDR1 as MDHEN and CDR2 as SYDVKM. Here the CDR3 DNA reads TGTGCCAGCAGTCGATTACTAGCGGCCTCGAACACCGGGGAGCTGTTTTTT. Encoded protein: CASSRLLAASNTGELFF.

J is TRBJ1-5 and V is TRBV6-2 or TRBV6-3, with a possible D match to TRBD1 (6 bases). Germline values: CDR1 MNHEY, CDR2 SVGEGT. The CDR3 is 16 residues long. Trimming removed 6 bases from V and 4 bases from J, with 19 bases in between. Written as DNA, the CDR3 is TGTGCCAGCAGGACCAAGTCGGGGGGCGAGAATCAGCCCCAGCATTTT. This codes for CASRTKSGGENQPQHF.

The V gene is TRBV5-1, the J gene TRBJ2-1; maybe TRBD2 (6 bases). The DNA end is more similar to TRBJ2-7, so the J call may be wrong. The CDR3 runs to 17 residues. Looked up from germline, CDR1 is SGHRS and CDR2 is YFSETQ. CDR3 protein: CASSSYGVSGFYNEQYF. The CDR3 coding sequence is TGCGCCAGCAGCTCCTATGGGGTTAGCGGTTTCTACAATGAGCAGTACTTC.